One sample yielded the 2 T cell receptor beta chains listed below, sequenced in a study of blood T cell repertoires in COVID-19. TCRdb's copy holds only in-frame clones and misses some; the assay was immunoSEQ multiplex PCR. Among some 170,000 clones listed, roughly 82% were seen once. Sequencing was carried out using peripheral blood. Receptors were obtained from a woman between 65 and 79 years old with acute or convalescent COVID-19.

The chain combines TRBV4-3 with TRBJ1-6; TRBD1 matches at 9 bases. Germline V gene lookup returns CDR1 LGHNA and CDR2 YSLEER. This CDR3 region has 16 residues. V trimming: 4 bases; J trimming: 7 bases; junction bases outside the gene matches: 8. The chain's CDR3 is CASSPGQGWANSPLHF. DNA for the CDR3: TGCGCCAGCAGCCCGGGACAGGGATGGGCGAATTCACCCCTCCACTTT.

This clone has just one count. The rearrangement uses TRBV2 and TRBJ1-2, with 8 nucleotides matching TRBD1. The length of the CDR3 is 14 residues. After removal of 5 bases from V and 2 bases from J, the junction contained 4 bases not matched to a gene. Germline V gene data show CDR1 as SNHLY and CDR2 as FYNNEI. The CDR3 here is CASSQDRGNYGYTF. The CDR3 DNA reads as TGTGCCAGCAGTCAAGACAGGGGCAACTATGGCTACACCTTC.